The rows below give T cell receptor beta chains drawn from one sample of a study of blood T cell repertoires in COVID-19. Some clones are missing from TCRdb's copy, which holds only in-frame ones; the method was immunoSEQ multiplex PCR. The sample has roughly 150,000 clones, 70% to 90% seen once. Sequenced material: peripheral blood. The receptors originated from a man aged 55 to 70 with acute or convalescent COVID-19. Both conserved end residues are part of each CDR3. A D gene is named only where the DNA matches it firmly. Clone size is not always given. Where it is, it says once, few, many or a class for expanded clones.

CDR3: CASSPGTGLHEQYF
DNA: TGTGCCAGCAGCCCCGGGACAGGGCTTCACGAGCAGTACTTC
size: -
J: TRBJ2-7
D: TRBD1
V: TRBV6-5
length: 14

CDR3: CASTGQGTYNEQFF
DNA: TGTGCCAGTACCGGACAGGGTACCTACAATGAGCAGTTCTTC
size: -
J: TRBJ2-1
D: TRBD1
V: TRBV27
length: 14

CDR3: CASSFTDRVVSNEQFF
DNA: TGTGCCAGCAGCTTTACCGACAGGGTGGTTTCGAATGAGCAGTTCTTC
size: -
J: TRBJ2-1
D: TRBD1
V: TRBV9
length: 16

CDR3: CATSAGQGAYEQYF
DNA: TGTGCCACCAGTGCCGGCCAGGGGGCCTACGAGCAGTACTTC
size: -
J: TRBJ2-7
D: TRBD1
V: TRBV24-1
length: 14

CDR3: CASSLVVAGTGELFF
DNA: TGTGCCAGCAGCTTAGTAGTAGCTGGCACCGGGGAGCTGTTTTTT
size: -
J: TRBJ2-2
D: -
V: TRBV7-2
length: 15

CDR3: CASRLSGGVRDTQYF
DNA: TGTGCCAGCAGGCTCAGCGGGGGCGTGCGGGATACGCAGTATTTT
size: -
J: TRBJ2-3
D: TRBD2
V: TRBV2
length: 15

CDR3: CATSLAGGQNEQFF
DNA: TGTGCCACCAGTTTGGCGGGGGGGCAAAATGAGCAGTTCTTC
size: -
J: TRBJ2-1
D: TRBD2
V: TRBV24-1
length: 14

CDR3: CASHSTYRDRGVGELFF
DNA: TGTGCCAGCCATTCCACCTACCGGGACAGGGGTGTCGGGGAGCTGTTTTTT
size: -
J: TRBJ2-2
D: TRBD1
V: TRBV2
length: 17

CDR3: CASSMPGGSSEQYF
DNA: TGTGCCAGTAGTATGCCAGGGGGTAGTTCCGAGCAGTACTTC
size: -
J: TRBJ2-7
D: TRBD1
V: TRBV19
length: 14

CDR3: CAWSSIRGQHNQPQHF
DNA: TGTGCCTGGAGTAGTATCCGAGGACAGCACAATCAGCCCCAGCATTTT
size: -
J: TRBJ1-5
D: -
V: TRBV30
length: 16

CDR3: CASASRSVNDYGYTF
DNA: TGTGCCAGCGCGTCCCGATCGGTCAACGACTATGGCTACACCTTC
size: -
J: TRBJ1-2
D: -
V: TRBV6-5
length: 15

CDR3: CASRYRDSNQPQHF
DNA: TGTGCCAGCAGGTACAGAGATAGCAATCAGCCCCAGCATTTT
size: -
J: TRBJ1-5
D: -
V: TRBV27
length: 14

CDR3: CASSRMGQAPSAFF
DNA: TGTGCCAGCAGCCGGATGGGACAGGCCCCATCGGCTTTCTTT
size: -
J: TRBJ1-1
D: TRBD1
V: TRBV5-6
length: 14

CDR3: CSVGTTGELFF
DNA: TGCAGCGTTGGGACAACCGGGGAGCTGTTTTTT
size: -
J: TRBJ2-2
D: -
V: TRBV29-1
length: 11

CDR3: CAISESARQGGNTEAFF
DNA: TGTGCCATCAGTGAGTCCGCCCGACAGGGGGGGAACACTGAAGCTTTCTTT
size: -
J: TRBJ1-1
D: TRBD1
V: TRBV10-3
length: 17

CDR3: CASSYSRGIGEAFF
DNA: TGTGCCAGCAGTTACTCGAGAGGGATCGGTGAAGCTTTCTTT
size: -
J: TRBJ1-1
D: -
V: TRBV6-5
length: 14

CDR3: CASSESVGGAPLHF
DNA: TGTGCCAGCAGTGAAAGTGTCGGCGGGGCACCCCTCCACTTT
size: many
J: TRBJ1-6
D: -
V: TRBV6-1
length: 14

CDR3: CASSLRDRIGASNQPQHF
DNA: TGTGCCAGCAGCCTCCGCGACAGGATTGGGGCCAGCAATCAGCCCCAGCATTTT
size: -
J: TRBJ1-5
D: -
V: TRBV5-5
length: 18

CDR3: CASSLDSSSYNEQFF
DNA: TGCGCCAGCAGCTTGGACTCTAGCTCCTACAATGAGCAGTTCTTC
size: -
J: TRBJ2-1
D: -
V: TRBV5-1
length: 15

CDR3: CASRAWGTKNTEAFF
DNA: TGCGCCAGCAGGGCATGGGGGACAAAGAACACTGAAGCTTTCTTT
size: -
J: TRBJ1-1
D: -
V: TRBV10-1
length: 15

CDR3: CASRGTGNQPQHF
DNA: TGTGCCAGCAGGGGTACAGGGAATCAGCCCCAGCATTTT
size: -
J: TRBJ1-5
D: -
V: TRBV2
length: 13

CDR3: CASSSQGNQPQHF
DNA: TGTGCCAGCAGTTCCCAGGGGAATCAGCCCCAGCATTTT
size: -
J: TRBJ1-5
D: -
V: TRBV6-6
length: 13

CDR3: CASGLSAVYNEQFF
DNA: TGTGCTAGTGGTTTGTCCGCGGTCTACAATGAGCAGTTCTTC
size: -
J: TRBJ2-1
D: -
V: TRBV12-5
length: 14

CDR3: CASRGTGGPYNEQFF
DNA: TGTGCCAGCAGGGGGACAGGGGGACCCTACAATGAGCAGTTCTTC
size: -
J: TRBJ2-1
D: TRBD1
V: TRBV6-5
length: 15